These T cell receptor beta chains were read from a single sample in a study of T-cell reconstitution after alpha-beta-depleted transplantation in children. TCRdb re-derived calls from the PCR reads in MiXCR, one entry per CDR3 protein. The sample carries about 110,000 distinct CDR3 sequences, roughly 6.1% recorded once. The sequenced sample was PBMCs, mostly from graft donor cells, obtained 360 days after TCRalphabeta/CD19-depleted stem cell transplant. The receptors shown here come from a male patient between 2 and 15 years old who had a stem cell transplant for acute lymphoblastic leukemia, so the T cells may come from the graft donor. CDR3s include the opening cysteine and the closing phenylalanine or tryptophan. Fields, in order: J gene, D gene, V gene, CDR3 protein. D genes are given only for firm matches.

>TRBJ1-3|-|TRBV3-1
CASSRLGLGNTIYF
>TRBJ1-5|TRBD1|TRBV6-1
CASSRDSNQPQHF
>TRBJ2-7|TRBD2|TRBV7-2
CASSFLAGHPYEQYF
>TRBJ1-5|-|TRBV24-1
CATSRSYSNQPQHF
>TRBJ2-6|-|TRBV6-1
CASHRESTGANVLTF
>TRBJ2-3|-|TRBV7-2
CASSQGPDITDTQYF
>TRBJ2-2|-|TRBV6-1
CASTGGRRELFF
>TRBJ1-4|-|TRBV5-1
CASSLRGIRSDPTNEKLFF
>TRBJ2-2|-|TRBV7-8
CASSLRELFF
>TRBJ1-2|-|TRBV27
CASSLRGGYGYTF
>TRBJ2-7|-|TRBV2
CASSTTPEQYF
>TRBJ2-4|-|TRBV6-2/TRBV6-3
CASSRAIKGAKNIQYF
>TRBJ2-5|-|TRBV6-5
CASSYPGEETQYF
>TRBJ2-7|-|TRBV7-9
CASSFPGTYEQYF
>TRBJ2-7|-|TRBV4-1
CASSQAPGRGSYEQYF
>TRBJ2-1|-|TRBV27
CASSSFRTAYNEQFF
>TRBJ1-3|-|TRBV27
CASGARPLGNTIYF
>TRBJ2-2|-|TRBV3-1
CASSLKGGRNGELFF
>TRBJ2-7|-|TRBV7-2
CASSLGVRRSYEQYF
>TRBJ2-7|TRBD1|TRBV6-1
CASSPDRVRYEQYF
>TRBJ2-5|TRBD2|TRBV9
CASSVGTSWKKTQYF
>TRBJ2-5|-|TRBV27
CASSEGGETQYF
>TRBJ2-1|TRBD1|TRBV9
CASSPRGQGLNEQFF
>TRBJ2-3|-|TRBV5-1
CASSVGTGSSGDTQYF
>TRBJ2-3|TRBD2|TRBV20-1
CSATETSGDTQYF
>TRBJ1-6|-|TRBV7-8
CASSTGRTGSPLHF
>TRBJ2-3|-|TRBV20-1
CSAPWDTDTQYF
>TRBJ2-7|-|TRBV4-1
CASSQASGPHEQYF
>TRBJ2-3|TRBD2|TRBV5-5
CAMGRFPTGGTDTQYF
>TRBJ1-5|-|TRBV6-1
CASTGGLQPQHF
>TRBJ1-6|-|TRBV11-2
CASSLDYRFEAPLHF
>TRBJ1-1|-|TRBV7-9
CASSPLSGGEAFF
>TRBJ1-1|-|TRBV7-2
CASSPSRLNTEAFF
>TRBJ2-2|-|TRBV5-6
CASSFPYQTGELFF
>TRBJ1-2|-|TRBV4-3
CASSQDRVGIGYTF
>TRBJ1-4|-|TRBV6-1
CASGRALNEKLFF
>TRBJ2-2|-|TRBV4-3
CASSRQEFYLTGELFF
>TRBJ2-1|TRBD2|TRBV4-3
CASSQETSGPYNEQFF
>TRBJ2-7|TRBD1|TRBV5-1
CASSSTAGTGIEQYF
>TRBJ1-2|-|TRBV12-3/TRBV12-4
CASSPTITNYGYTF
>TRBJ2-2|-|TRBV27
CASSHPGRLGTGELFF
>TRBJ2-1|-|TRBV28
CASWGEYNEQFF
>TRBJ2-7|-|TRBV28
CASSPSGLGYEQYF
>TRBJ1-5|TRBD1|TRBV7-8
CASSLNGQGRYQPQHF
>TRBJ1-1|-|TRBV24-1
CATSDLPCDRTLNTEAFF
>TRBJ2-7|-|TRBV20-1
CSARGSGNYEQYF
>TRBJ2-4|-|TRBV27
CASRGINIQYF
>TRBJ1-5|-|TRBV5-6
CASSLRGTGAPYSNQPQHF
>TRBJ2-1|-|TRBV10-3
CAISESRLAQSSYNEQFF
>TRBJ1-5|TRBD1|TRBV20-1
CSAKQGRSNQPQHF
>TRBJ2-5|-|TRBV7-9
CASSLGPLEFAETQYF
>TRBJ2-3|TRBD2|TRBV12-3/TRBV12-4
CASSATSGSADTQYF
>TRBJ2-1|TRBD2|TRBV4-3
CASSQDGLAGDNEQFF
>TRBJ1-2|TRBD1|TRBV4-2
CASSQDRRTGYGYTF
>TRBJ2-7|TRBD2|TRBV9
CASSVGGRARDEQYF